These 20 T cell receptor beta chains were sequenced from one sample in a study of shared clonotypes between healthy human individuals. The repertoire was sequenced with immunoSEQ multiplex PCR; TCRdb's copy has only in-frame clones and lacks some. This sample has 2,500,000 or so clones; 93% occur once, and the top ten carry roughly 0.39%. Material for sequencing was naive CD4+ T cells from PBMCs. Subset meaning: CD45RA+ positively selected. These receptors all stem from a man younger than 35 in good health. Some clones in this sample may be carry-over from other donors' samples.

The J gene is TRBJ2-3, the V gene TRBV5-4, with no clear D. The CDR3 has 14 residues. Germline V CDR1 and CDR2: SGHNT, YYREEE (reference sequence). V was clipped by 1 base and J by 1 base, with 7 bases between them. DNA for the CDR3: TGTGCCAGCAGCTTGCCTAGTGGCACAGATACGCAGTATTTT. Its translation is CASSLPSGTDTQYF.

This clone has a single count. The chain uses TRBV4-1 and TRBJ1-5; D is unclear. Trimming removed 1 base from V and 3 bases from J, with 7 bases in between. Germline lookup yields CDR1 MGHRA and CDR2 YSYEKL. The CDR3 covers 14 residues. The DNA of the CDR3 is TGCGCCAGCAGCCAAGTCGGAGCCAATCAGCCCCAGCATTTT. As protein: CASSQVGANQPQHF.

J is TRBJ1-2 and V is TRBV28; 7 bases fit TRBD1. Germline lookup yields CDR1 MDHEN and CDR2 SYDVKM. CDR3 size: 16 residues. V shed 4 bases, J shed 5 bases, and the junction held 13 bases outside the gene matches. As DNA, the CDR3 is TGTGCCAGCAGTTCCTCCCCCCCCGGGACAGCTTATGGCTACACCTTC. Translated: CASSSSPPGTAYGYTF.

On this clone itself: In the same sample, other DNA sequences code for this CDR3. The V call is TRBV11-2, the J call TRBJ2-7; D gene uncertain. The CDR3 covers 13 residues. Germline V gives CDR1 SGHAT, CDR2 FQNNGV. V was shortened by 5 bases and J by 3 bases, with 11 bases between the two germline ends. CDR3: CASSPRRSYEQYF. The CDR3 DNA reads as TGTGCCAGCAGCCCCAGGAGAAGCTACGAGCAGTACTTC.

This CDR3 reads CASSDRGIRYEQYF. The DNA for the CDR3 is TGTGCCAGCAGTGACAGGGGGATTCGTTACGAGCAGTACTTC. The chain carries TRBV6-1 and TRBJ2-7, with 7 bases aligning to TRBD1. This CDR3 contains 14 residues. Germline CDR1 MNHNS, CDR2 SASEGT. With 3 bases clipped from V and 4 bases from J, the junction kept 6 bases outside the gene matches.

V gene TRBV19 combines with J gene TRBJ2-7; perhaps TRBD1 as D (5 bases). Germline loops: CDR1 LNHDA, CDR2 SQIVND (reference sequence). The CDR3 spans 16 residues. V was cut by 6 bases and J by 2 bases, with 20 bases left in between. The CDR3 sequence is CASSKIGRARAYEQYF. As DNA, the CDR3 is TGTGCCAGTAGCAAAATTGGCAGGGCAAGGGCCTACGAGCAGTACTTC.

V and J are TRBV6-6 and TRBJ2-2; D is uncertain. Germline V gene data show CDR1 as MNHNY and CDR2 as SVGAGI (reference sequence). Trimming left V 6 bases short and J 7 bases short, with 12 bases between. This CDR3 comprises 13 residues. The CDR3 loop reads CASRVGDYGELFF. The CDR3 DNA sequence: TGTGCCAGCAGGGTTGGGGATTACGGGGAGCTGTTTTTT.

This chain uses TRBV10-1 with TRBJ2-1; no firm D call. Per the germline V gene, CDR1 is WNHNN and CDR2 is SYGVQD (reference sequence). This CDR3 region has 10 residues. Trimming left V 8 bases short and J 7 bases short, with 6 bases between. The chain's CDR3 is CASGNNEQFF. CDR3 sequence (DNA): TGCGCCAGCGGGAATAATGAGCAGTTCTTC.

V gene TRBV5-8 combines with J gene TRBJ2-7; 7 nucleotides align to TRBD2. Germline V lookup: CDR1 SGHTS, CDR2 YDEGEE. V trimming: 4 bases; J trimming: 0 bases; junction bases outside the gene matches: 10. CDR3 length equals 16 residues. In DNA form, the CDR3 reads TGTGCCAGCAGCCGCCTCACTAGCGTATTCTCCTACGAGCAGTACTTC. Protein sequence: CASSRLTSVFSYEQYF. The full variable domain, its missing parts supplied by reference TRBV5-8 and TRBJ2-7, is EAGVTQSPTHLIKTRGQQATLRCSPISGHTSVYWYQQALGLGLQFLLWYDEGEERNRGNFPPRFSGRQFPNYSSELNVNALELEDSALYLCASSRLTSVFSYEQYFGPGTRLTVT.

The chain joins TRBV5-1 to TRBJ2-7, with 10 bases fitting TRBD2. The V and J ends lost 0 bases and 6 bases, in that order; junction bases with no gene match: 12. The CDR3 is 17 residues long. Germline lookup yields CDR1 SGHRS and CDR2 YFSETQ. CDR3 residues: CASSLGAVAGGRREQYF. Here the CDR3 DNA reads TGCGCCAGCAGCTTGGGCGCGGTAGCGGGAGGCAGGCGCGAGCAGTACTTC.

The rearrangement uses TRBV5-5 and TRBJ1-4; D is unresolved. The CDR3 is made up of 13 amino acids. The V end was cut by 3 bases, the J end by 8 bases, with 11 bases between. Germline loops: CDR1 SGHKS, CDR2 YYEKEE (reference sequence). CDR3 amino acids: CASSSGSDEKLFF. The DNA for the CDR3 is TGTGCCAGCAGCTCGGGGTCGGACGAAAAACTGTTTTTT.

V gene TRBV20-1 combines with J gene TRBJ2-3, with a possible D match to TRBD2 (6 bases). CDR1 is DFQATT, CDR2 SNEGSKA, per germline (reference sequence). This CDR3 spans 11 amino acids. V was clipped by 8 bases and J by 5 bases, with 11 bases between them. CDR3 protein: CSQKAGDTQYF. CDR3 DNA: TGCAGTCAGAAAGCGGGAGATACGCAGTATTTT.

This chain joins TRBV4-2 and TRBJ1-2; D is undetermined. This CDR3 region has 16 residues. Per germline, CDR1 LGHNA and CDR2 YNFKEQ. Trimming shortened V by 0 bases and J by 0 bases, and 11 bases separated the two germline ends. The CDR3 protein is CASSQDSVRSNYGYTF. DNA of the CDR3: TGTGCCAGCAGCCAAGATAGTGTCAGATCTAACTATGGCTACACCTTC.

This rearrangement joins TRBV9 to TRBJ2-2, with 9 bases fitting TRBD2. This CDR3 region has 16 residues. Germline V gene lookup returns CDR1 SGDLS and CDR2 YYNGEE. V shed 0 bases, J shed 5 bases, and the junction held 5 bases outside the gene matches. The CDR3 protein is CASSVGGSGRTGELFF. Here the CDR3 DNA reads TGTGCCAGCAGCGTAGGGGGTAGCGGGAGAACCGGGGAGCTGTTTTTT.

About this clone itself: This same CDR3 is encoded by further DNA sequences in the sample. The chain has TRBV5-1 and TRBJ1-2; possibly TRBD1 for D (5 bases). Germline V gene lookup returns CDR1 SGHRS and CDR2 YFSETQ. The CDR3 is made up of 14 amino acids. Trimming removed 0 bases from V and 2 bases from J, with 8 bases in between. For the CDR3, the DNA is TGCGCCAGCAGCTTGGTTAGGGGCAACTATGGCTACACCTTC. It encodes CASSLVRGNYGYTF.

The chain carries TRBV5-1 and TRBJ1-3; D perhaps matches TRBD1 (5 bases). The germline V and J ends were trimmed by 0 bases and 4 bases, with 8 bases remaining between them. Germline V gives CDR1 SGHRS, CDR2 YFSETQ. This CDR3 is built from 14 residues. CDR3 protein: CASSLEGEGNTIYF. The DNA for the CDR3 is TGCGCCAGCAGCTTGGAAGGGGAAGGAAACACCATATATTTT.

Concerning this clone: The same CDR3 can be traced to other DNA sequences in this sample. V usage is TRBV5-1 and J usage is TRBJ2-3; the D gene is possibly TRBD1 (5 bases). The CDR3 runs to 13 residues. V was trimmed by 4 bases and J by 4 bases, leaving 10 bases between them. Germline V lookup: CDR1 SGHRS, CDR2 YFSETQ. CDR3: CASSLTGPDTQYF. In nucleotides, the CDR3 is TGCGCCAGCAGCCTCACAGGCCCAGATACGCAGTATTTT.

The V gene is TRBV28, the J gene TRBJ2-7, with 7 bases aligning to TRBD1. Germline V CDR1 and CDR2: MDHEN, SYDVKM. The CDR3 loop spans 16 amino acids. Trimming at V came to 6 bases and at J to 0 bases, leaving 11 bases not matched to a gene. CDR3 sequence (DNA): TGTGCCAGCAGCCGATACCTACGGGACAGCTCCTACGAGCAGTACTTC. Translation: CASSRYLRDSSYEQYF.

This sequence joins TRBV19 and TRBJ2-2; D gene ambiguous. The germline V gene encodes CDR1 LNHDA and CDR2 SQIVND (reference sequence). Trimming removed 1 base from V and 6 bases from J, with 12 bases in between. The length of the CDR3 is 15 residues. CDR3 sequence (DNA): TGTGCCAGTAGTATAGCCCTAGGCGGCCCCGGGGAGCTGTTTTTT. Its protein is CASSIALGGPGELFF.

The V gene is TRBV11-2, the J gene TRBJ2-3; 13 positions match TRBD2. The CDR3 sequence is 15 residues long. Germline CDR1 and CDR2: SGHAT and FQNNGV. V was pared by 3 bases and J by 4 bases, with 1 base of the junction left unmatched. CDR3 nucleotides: TGTGCCAGCAGCTTCACTAGCGGGGGGGCAGATACGCAGTATTTT. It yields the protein CASSFTSGGADTQYF.